The 7 T cell receptor beta chains reported below all come from one sample, sequenced in a study of T cells in Graves' hyperthyroidism and ophthalmopathy. Regions amplified from RNA transcripts were the TCR beta CDR3 regions. Researchers ran a first-round RT-PCR on the TCR CDR3 using the HTBI primer set. TCRdb passed the multiplex PCR reads through MiXCR, listing each CDR3 protein once. The sample holds 300,000 to 450,000 distinct CDR3 sequences, 25% seen once. Sequencing was carried out using blood. The receptors were gathered from a man aged 45-65 years with Graves' hyperthyroidism.

This clonotype was observed once. The junction and the germline gene differ at one end; a read error may be behind it. The genes are TRBV25-1 and TRBJ2-7; perhaps TRBD1 as D (6 bases). The germline V gene has CDR1 MGHDK and CDR2 SYGVNS. The CDR3 is 13 amino acids. In nucleotides, the CDR3 is TGTGCCAGCAGTGATGGGGGCCCCTACGGGCAGTACTTC. It is translated as CASSDGGPYGQYF.

This chain connects TRBV6-1 to TRBJ2-7; D remains unclear. Trimming took 6 bases from V and 5 from J, leaving 17 bases between them. The CDR3 covers 14 residues. The germline CDR1 and CDR2 sequences are MNHNS and SASEGT. CDR3 nucleotides: TGTGCCAGCAGCCCGGTCCATACCTTTGACGAGCAGTACTTC. Residues: CASSPVHTFDEQYF.

This clonotype showed up just a few times. The genes are TRBV5-1 and TRBJ1-1, with D hard to call. The CDR3 has 15 amino acids. V was cut by 0 bases and J by 0 bases, with 9 bases left in between. In germline, CDR1 is SGHRS, CDR2 YFSETQ. This chain's CDR3 is CASSLVGRMNTEAFF. Written as DNA, the CDR3 is TGCGCCAGCAGCTTGGTAGGACGGATGAACACTGAAGCTTTCTTT. The full variable domain, with the rest looked up from reference TRBV5-1 and TRBJ1-1, is KAGVTQTPRYLIKTRGQQVTLSCSPISGHRSVSWYQQTPGQGLQFLFEYFSETQRNKGNFPGRFSGRQFSNSRSEMNVSTLELGDSALYLCASSLVGRMNTEAFFGQGTRLTVV.

This clonotype occurred a few times. The rearrangement links TRBV7-9 to TRBJ1-1; a possible D gene is TRBD1 (5 bases). CDR3 length: 13 residues. Germline V gene data show CDR1 as SEHNR and CDR2 as FQNEAQ (reference sequence). Trimming took 5 bases from V and 5 from J, leaving 12 bases between them. The CDR3 DNA follows: TGTGCCAGCAGCCCTGACAGTAGGACTGAAGCTTTCTTT. Protein sequence: CASSPDSRTEAFF.

This sequence joins TRBV10-3 and TRBJ2-1; 7 nucleotides line up with TRBD2. This CDR3 is 13 amino acids long. Germline loops: CDR1 ENHRY, CDR2 SYGVKD. J was trimmed by 6 bases and V by 10 bases; bases with no gene match: 9. CDR3 nucleotides: TGTGCCACCGGGCGGGAGCCGTCCAATGAGCAGTTCTTC. Translated, it gives CATGREPSNEQFF.

This clonotype was seen only a few times. The chain recombines TRBV7-2 with TRBJ1-5, with D uncertain. V lost 5 bases to trimming and J lost 5 bases, with 16 bases between them. CDR1 and CDR2 (germline): SGHTA, FQGNSA. This CDR3 has 15 amino acids. The CDR3, as DNA: TGTGCCAGCAGCCCCCCTGGAAGGGTCGATCAGCCCCAGCATTTT. This gives the protein CASSPPGRVDQPQHF.

The rearrangement uses TRBV12-3 or TRBV12-4 and TRBJ2-1, with TRBD2 identical over 12 bases. The CDR3 totals 18 residues. V gave up 4 bases and J gave up 0 bases; unmatched junction bases: 7. CDR3 amino acids: CASSSGLAGPSSYNEQFF. The CDR3 coding sequence is TGTGCCAGCAGTTCGGGACTAGCGGGTCCAAGCTCCTACAATGAGCAGTTCTTC.